This TCR beta chain was documented in a study of monozygotic twins with inflammatory bowel disease. The CDR3 consists of 12 residues. Germline CDR1 reads SGHVS; CDR2 reads FQNEAQ. Using the 5' RACE reads, TCRdb records one entry per CDR3 protein without DNA. Its table lists about 160,000 distinct CDR3 sequences. The source material was blood. This sequence joins TRBV7-8 and TRBJ2-3; the D call from TCRdb, TRBD2, cannot be confirmed without DNA. This receptor was identified in a human donor with ulcerative colitis or Crohn's disease, or a healthy co-twin of an affected twin (not recorded which). The CDR3 loop is CASSSNGDTQYF. The variable domain in full, completed from reference TRBV7-8 and TRBJ2-3, reads GAGVSQSPRYKVAKRGQDVALRCDPISGHVSLFWYQQALGQGPEFLTYFQNEAQLDKSGLPSDRFFAERPEGSVSTLKIQRTQQEDSAVYLCASSSNGDTQYFGPGTRLTVL.